This TCR beta chain was found in a study of neurological immune-mediated disorders. The unsorted libraries were produced from 2 million PBMCs held at -80 C. It was by 5'RACE with 10-nucleotide random UMIs that the cDNA was made. One entry per CDR3 protein results from TCRdb running MiXCR on the 5' RACE reads. This sample yields 55,000 to 70,000 distinct CDR3 sequences, of which around 3.9% are seen a single time; 1% to 1.5% belongs to the top ten. This clonotype was seen many times. The germline V gene has CDR1 SQVTM and CDR2 ANQGSEA. The length of the CDR3 is 14 residues. J was trimmed by 1 base and V by 4 bases; bases with no gene match: 2.

This TCR came from a man aged 30-40 years with multiple sclerosis. This rearrangement joins TRBV29-1 to TRBJ2-3, with 10 positions matching TRBD2. The sequenced sample consisted of PBMCs. In DNA form, the CDR3 reads TGCAGCGTTGCCAGCGGGGGGGGCACAGATACGCAGTATTTT. This translates into CSVASGGGTDTQYF.